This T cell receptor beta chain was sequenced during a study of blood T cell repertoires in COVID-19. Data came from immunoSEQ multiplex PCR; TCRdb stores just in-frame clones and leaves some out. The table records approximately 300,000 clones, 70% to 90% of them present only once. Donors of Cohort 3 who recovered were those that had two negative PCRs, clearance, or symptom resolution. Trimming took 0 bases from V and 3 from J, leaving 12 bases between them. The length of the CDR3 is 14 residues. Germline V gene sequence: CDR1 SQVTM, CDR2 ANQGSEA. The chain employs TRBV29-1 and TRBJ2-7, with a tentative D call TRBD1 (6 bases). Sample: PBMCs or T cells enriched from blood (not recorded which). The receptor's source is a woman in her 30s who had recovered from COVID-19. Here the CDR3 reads CSVEDREGDYEQYF. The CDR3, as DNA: TGCAGCGTTGAAGACCGAGAGGGGGACTACGAGCAGTACTTC.